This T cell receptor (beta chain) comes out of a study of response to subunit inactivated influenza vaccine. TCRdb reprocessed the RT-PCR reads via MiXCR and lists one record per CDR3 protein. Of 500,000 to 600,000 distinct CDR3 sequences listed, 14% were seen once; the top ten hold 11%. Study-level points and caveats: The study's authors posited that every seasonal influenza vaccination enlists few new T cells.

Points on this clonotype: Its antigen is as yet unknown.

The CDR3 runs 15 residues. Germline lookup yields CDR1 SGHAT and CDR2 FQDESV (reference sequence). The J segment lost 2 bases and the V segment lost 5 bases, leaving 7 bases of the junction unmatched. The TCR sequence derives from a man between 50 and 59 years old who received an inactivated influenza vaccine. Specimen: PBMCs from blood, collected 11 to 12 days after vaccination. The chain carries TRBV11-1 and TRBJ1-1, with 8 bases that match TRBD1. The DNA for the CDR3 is TGTGCCAGCAGCACGAAACAGGGGGGTAACACTGAAGCTTTCTTT. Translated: CASSTKQGGNTEAFF. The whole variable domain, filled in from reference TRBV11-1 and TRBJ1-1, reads EAEVAQSPRYKITEKSQAVAFWCDPISGHATLYWYRQILGQGPELLVQFQDESVVDDSQLPKDRFSAERLKGVDSTLKIQPAELGDSAMYLCASSTKQGGNTEAFFGQGTRLTVV.